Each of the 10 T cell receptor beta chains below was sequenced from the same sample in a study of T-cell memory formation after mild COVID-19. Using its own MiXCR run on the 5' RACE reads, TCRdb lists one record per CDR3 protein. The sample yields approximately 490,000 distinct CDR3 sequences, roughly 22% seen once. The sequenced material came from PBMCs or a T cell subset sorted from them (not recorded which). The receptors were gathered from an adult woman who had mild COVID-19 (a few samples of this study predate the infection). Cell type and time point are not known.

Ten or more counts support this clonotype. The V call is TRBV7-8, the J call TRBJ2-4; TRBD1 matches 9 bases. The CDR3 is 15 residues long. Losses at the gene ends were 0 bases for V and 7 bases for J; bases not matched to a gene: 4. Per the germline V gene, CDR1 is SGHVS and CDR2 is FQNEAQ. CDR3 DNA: TGTGCCAGCAGCTTAGCCGGGACAGGGAGTAACATTCAGTACTTC. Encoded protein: CASSLAGTGSNIQYF.

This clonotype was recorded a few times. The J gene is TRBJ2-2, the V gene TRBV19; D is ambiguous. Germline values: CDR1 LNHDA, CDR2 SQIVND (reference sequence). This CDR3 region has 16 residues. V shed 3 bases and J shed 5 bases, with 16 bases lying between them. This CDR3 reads CASSIGSRALTGELFF. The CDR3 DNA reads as TGTGCCAGTAGTATTGGTTCACGGGCGTTGACCGGGGAGCTGTTTTTT. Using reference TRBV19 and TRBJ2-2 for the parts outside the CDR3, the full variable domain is DGGITQSPKYLFRKEGQNVTLSCEQNLNHDAMYWYRQDPGQGLRLIYYSQIVNDFQKGDIAEGYSVSREKKESFPLTVTSAQKNPTAFYLCASSIGSRALTGELFFGEGSRLTVL.

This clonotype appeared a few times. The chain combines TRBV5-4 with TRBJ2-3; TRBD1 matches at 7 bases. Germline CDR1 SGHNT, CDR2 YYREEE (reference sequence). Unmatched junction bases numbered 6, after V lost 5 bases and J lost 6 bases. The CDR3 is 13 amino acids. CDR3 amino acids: CASSNTGDDTQYF. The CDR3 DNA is TGTGCCAGCAGTAACACAGGGGACGATACGCAGTATTTT.

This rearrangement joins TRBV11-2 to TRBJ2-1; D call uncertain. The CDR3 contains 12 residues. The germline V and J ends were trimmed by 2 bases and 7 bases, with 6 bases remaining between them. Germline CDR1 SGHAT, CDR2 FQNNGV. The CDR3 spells CASSLTPNEQFF. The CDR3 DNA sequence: TGTGCCAGCAGCTTAACCCCAAATGAGCAGTTCTTC.

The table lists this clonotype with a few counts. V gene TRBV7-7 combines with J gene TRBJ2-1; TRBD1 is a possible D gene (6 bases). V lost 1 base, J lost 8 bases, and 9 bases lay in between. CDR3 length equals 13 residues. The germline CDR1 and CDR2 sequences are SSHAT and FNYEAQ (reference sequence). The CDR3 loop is CASSLGGRDEQFF. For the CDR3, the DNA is TGTGCCAGCAGCTTAGGGGGGCGGGATGAGCAGTTCTTC.

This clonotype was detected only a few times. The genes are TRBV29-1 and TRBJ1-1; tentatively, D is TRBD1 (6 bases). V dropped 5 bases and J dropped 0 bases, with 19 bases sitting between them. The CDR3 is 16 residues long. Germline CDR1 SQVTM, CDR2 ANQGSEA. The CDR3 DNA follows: TGCAGCGTTTCCCACCAAGGGGGGGTGATGAACACTGAAGCTTTCTTT. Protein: CSVSHQGGVMNTEAFF.

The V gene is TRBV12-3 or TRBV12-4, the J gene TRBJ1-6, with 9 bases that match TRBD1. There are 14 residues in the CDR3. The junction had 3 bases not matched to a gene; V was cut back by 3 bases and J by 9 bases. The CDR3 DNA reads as TGTGCCAGCAGTTTCAGGACAGGGGTTTCACCCCTCCACTTT. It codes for CASSFRTGVSPLHF.

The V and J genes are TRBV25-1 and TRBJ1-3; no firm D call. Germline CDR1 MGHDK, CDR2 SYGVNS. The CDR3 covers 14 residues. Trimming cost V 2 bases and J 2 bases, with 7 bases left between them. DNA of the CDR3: TGTGCCAGCAGTGAAGTAGGGACTGGAAACACCATATATTTT. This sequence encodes CASSEVGTGNTIYF.

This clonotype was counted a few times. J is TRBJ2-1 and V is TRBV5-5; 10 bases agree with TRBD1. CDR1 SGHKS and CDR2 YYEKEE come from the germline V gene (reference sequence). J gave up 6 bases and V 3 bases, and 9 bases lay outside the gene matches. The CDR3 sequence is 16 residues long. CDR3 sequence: CASSSLGTGVGNEQFF. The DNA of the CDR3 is TGTGCCAGCAGCTCTCTCGGGACAGGGGTGGGCAATGAGCAGTTCTTC.

In nucleotides, the CDR3 is TGCGCCAGCAGCCTGACCCCCCGGGACGGGGGGTATGGCTACACCTTC. Protein sequence: CASSLTPRDGGYGYTF. J is TRBJ1-2 and V is TRBV5-1; TRBD1 might be the D (5 bases). This CDR3 spans 16 amino acids. CDR1 is SGHRS and CDR2 is YFSETQ in the germline V gene. V was cut by 4 bases and J by 5 bases, with 21 bases left in between.